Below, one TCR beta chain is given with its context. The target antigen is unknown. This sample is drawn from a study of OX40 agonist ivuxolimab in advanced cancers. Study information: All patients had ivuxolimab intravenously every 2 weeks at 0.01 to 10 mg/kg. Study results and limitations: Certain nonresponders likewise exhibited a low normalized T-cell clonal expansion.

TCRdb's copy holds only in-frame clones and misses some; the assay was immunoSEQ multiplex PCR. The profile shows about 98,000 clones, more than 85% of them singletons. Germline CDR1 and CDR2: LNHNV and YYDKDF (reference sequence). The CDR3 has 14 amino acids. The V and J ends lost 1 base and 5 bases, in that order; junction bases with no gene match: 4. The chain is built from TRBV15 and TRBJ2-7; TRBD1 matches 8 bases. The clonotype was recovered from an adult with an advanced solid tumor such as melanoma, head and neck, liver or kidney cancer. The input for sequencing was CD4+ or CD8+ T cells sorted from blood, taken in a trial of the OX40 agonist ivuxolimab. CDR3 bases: TGTGCCACCAGCAGAGCAGGGGGCTACGACGAGCAGTACTTC. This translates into CATSRAGGYDEQYF.